These T cell receptor beta chains were read from a single sample in a study of blood T cell repertoires in COVID-19. TCRdb's table, derived via immunoSEQ multiplex PCR, lists solely in-frame clones and lacks some. This sample yields 180,000 or so clones, of which approximately 88% are seen a single time; about 6.7% belongs to the top ten. Sequences were obtained from peripheral blood. The source is a man in his forties with acute or convalescent COVID-19. Each CDR3 is given with its conserved first and last residue.

v_call cdr3_aa
TRBV10-1 CASPGQGDYGYTF
TRBV24-1 CATIPSGGLVDEQFF
TRBV7-8 CASSFPSTGPMNTEAFF
TRBV2 CASRERTGEYGYTF
TRBV29-1 CSVGGSSSGANVLTF
TRBV2 CASKAASDTQYF
TRBV7-8 CASSPRTSGAGPTDTQYF
TRBV6-2/TRBV6-3 CASSDRVPDTQYF
TRBV6-1 CASSEPGTRSYGYTF
TRBV18 CASSPGSLGYGYTF
TRBV19 CASRDRGGNEQFF
TRBV18 CASSPPGTSVYNEQFF
TRBV6-6 CASSRRQGFGNTEAFF
TRBV9 CASSLHGTRSYEQYF
TRBV30 CAWSSRRTSGGGETQYF
TRBV7-6 CASSSPQHRDQGEPQHF
TRBV25-1 CASSEWVAGNQETQYF
TRBV30 CAWGRDYEQYF
TRBV11-1 CASSLTDSNYGYTF
TRBV9 CASSSSGATNEKLFF
TRBV5-4 CASSLGSGGNEKLFF
TRBV28 CASRGTGSYEQYF
TRBV15 CATSDYGGASNEKLFF
TRBV3-1/TRBV3-2 CASSLTPGRPGQGSYEQYF
TRBV10-2 CASRSRQNYSNQPQHF
TRBV25-1 CASSRGGYTEAFF
TRBV5-1 CASSLAGVPLSGNTIYF
TRBV6-2/TRBV6-3 CASSYQFQPQHF
TRBV13 CASSWGQGTGELFF
TRBV24-1 CATSTGTGGTDTQYF
TRBV5-1 CASSPIQLGNTIYF
TRBV10-1 CASSARGNNSPLHF
TRBV18 CASSPPGQRGEKLFF
TRBV7-3 CASSSGVYNEQFF
TRBV7-7 CASSLGRVAQETQYF
TRBV19 CATQRGVAAPLHF
TRBV7-9 CASSFTGAAFF
TRBV27 CASSLEGRQRDTQYF
TRBV5-1 CASSTGGLAGGPPETQYF
TRBV7-8 CASSDRQSSYEQYF